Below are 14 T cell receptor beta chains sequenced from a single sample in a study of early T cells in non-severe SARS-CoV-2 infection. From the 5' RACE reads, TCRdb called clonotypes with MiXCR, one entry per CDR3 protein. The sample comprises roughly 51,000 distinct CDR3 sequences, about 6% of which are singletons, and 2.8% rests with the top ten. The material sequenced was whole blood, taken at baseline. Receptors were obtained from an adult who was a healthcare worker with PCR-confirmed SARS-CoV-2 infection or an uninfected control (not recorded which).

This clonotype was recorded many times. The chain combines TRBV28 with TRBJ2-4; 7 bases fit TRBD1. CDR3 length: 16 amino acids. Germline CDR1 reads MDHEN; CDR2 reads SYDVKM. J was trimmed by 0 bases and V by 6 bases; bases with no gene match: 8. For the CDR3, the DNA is TGTGCCAGCAGCTACTTGACAGGGAAAGCCAAAAACATTCAGTACTTC. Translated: CASSYLTGKAKNIQYF.

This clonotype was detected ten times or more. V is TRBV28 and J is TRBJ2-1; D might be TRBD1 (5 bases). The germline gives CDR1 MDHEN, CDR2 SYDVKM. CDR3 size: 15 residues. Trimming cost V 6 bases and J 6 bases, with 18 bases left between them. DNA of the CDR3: TGTGCCAGCAGCAGCGACAGAGCAAGTATCAATGAGCAGTTCTTC. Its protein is CASSSDRASINEQFF.

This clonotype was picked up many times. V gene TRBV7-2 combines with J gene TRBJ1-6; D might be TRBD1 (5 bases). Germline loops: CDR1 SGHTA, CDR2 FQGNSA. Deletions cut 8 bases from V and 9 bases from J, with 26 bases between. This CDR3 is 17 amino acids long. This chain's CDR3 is CASRNAVGSAGVSPLHF. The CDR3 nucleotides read TGTGCCAGCCGAAACGCGGTGGGATCCGCGGGGGTTTCACCCCTCCACTTT.

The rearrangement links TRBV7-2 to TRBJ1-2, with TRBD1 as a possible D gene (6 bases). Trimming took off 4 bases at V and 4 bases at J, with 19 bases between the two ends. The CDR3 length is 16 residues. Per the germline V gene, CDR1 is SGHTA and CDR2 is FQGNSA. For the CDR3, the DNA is TGTGCCAGCAGCTCAACGGGGACATCGCCCGCCTATGGCTACACCTTC. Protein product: CASSSTGTSPAYGYTF.

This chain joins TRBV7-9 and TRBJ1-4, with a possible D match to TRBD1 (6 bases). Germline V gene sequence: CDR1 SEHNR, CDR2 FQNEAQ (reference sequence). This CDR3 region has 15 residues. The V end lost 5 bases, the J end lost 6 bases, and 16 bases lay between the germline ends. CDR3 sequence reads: CASSPFGEGDEKLFF. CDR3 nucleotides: TGTGCCAGCAGCCCCTTCGGGGAGGGGGATGAAAAACTGTTTTTT.

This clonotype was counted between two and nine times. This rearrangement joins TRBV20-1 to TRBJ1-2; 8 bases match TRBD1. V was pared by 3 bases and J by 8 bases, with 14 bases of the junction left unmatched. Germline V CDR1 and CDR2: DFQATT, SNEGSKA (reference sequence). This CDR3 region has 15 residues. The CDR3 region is CSASLRTGIVWGYTF. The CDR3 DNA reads TGCAGTGCTAGTTTGCGGACAGGGATTGTTTGGGGCTACACCTTC.

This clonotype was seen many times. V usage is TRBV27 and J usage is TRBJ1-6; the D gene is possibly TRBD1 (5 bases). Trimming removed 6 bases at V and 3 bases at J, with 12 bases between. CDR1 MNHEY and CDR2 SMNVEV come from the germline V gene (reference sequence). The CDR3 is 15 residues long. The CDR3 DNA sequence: TGTGCCAGCAGATCTGCAGGGTACTATAATTCACCCCTCCACTTT. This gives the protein CASRSAGYYNSPLHF.

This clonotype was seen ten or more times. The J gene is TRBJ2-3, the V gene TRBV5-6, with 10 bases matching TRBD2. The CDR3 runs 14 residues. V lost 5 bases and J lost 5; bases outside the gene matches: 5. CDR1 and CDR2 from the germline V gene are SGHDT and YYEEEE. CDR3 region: CASRAGGPKDTQYF. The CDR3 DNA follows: TGTGCCAGCAGAGCGGGGGGGCCTAAAGATACGCAGTATTTT.

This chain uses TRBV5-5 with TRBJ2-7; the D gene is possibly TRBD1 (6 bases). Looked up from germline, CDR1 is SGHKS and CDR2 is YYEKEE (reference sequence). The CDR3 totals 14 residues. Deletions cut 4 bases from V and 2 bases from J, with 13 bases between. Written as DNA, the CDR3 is TGTGCCAGCAGCGGTGACAGGACCACCTACGAGCAGTACTTC. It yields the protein CASSGDRTTYEQYF.

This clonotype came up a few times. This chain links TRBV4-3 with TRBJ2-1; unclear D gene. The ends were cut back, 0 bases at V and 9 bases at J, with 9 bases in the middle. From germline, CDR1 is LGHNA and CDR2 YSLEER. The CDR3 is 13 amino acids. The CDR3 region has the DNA TGCGCCAGCAGCCAAGAGGGATGGAGTGAGCAGTTCTTC. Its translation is CASSQEGWSEQFF.

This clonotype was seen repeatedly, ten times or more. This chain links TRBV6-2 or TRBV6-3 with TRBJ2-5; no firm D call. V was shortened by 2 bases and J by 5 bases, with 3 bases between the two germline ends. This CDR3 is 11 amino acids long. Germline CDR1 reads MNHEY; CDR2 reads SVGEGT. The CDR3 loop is CASSYGETQYF. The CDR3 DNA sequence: TGTGCCAGCAGTTACGGGGAGACCCAGTACTTC.

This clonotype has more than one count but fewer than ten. The CDR3 loop is CAIRDPGLQQYF. The CDR3 DNA is TGTGCCATCAGGGACCCCGGACTCCAGCAGTACTTC. This chain joins TRBV10-3 and TRBJ2-7, with D tentatively TRBD2 (5 bases). The CDR3 loop spans 12 amino acids. Trimming shortened V by 6 bases and J by 8 bases, and 14 bases separated the two germline ends. CDR1 and CDR2 (germline): ENHRY, SYGVKD.

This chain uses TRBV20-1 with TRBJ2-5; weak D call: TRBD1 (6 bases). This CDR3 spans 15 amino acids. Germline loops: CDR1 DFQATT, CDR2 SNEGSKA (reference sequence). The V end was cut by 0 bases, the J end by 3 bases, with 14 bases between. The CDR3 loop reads CSARDGDTGKETQYF. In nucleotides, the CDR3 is TGCAGTGCTAGAGATGGGGACACAGGGAAAGAGACCCAGTACTTC.

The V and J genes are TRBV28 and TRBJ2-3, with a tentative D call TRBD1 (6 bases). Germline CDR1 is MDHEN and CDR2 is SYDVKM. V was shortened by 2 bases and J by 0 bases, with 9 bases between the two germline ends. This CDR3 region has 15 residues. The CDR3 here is CASSLGRGSTDTQYF. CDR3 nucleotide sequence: TGTGCCAGCAGTTTAGGCAGGGGAAGCACAGATACGCAGTATTTT.